Each of the 21 T cell receptor beta chains below was sequenced from the same sample in a study of shared T cell receptors in the human thymus. TCRdb keeps only in-frame clones here, not all; method: immunoSEQ multiplex PCR. The table has approximately 660,000 clones, approximately 87% seen once. The same specimen was also included in a second study, on human thymus T cells.

Sequenced input: thymocytes. These receptors came from a boy under three years old with a congenital heart defect.

The chain couples TRBV29-1 to TRBJ2-1; D possibly corresponds to TRBD2 (6 bases). The CDR3 is 15 amino acids. Germline V gene lookup returns CDR1 SQVTM and CDR2 ANQGSEA. Trimming removed 6 bases from V and 4 bases from J, with 19 bases in between. CDR3: CSVATEEGGYNEQFF. CDR3 nucleotide sequence: TGCAGCGTCGCCACCGAAGAGGGAGGATACAATGAGCAGTTCTTC.

The gene calls are TRBV4-2 and TRBJ2-7, with TRBD2 matching 10 bases. The CDR3 is 15 amino acids. Germline loops: CDR1 LGHNA, CDR2 YNFKEQ. Trimming took 1 base from V and 4 from J; bases not matched to a gene: 4. CDR3 region: CASSQGTSGLYEQYF. The CDR3 DNA is TGTGCCAGCAGCCAAGGGACTAGCGGCTTATACGAGCAGTACTTC.

The chain couples TRBV10-1 to TRBJ1-1, with TRBD1 matching 8 bases. CDR1 WNHNN and CDR2 SYGVQD come from the germline V gene (reference sequence). Trimming at V came to 4 bases and at J to 4 bases, leaving 8 bases not matched to a gene. The CDR3 loop spans 15 amino acids. The CDR3 sequence: CASSADRGPVTEAFF. The CDR3 DNA reads TGCGCCAGCAGTGCCGACAGGGGTCCAGTCACTGAAGCTTTCTTT.

The chain is built from TRBV27 and TRBJ1-5; tentative D call: TRBD1 (5 bases). Germline V gives CDR1 MNHEY, CDR2 SMNVEV (reference sequence). V was clipped by 4 bases and J by 5 bases, with 12 bases between them. The CDR3 is 14 residues long. CDR3 sequence (DNA): TGTGCCAGCAGTTCCCACAGGTTTGATCAGCCCCAGCATTTT. Translation: CASSSHRFDQPQHF.

This chain links TRBV4-2 with TRBJ1-1, with 7 positions matching TRBD1. The CDR3 extends over 20 amino acids. J gave up 5 bases and V 3 bases, and 24 bases lay outside the gene matches. CDR1 is LGHNA, CDR2 YNFKEQ, per germline. The CDR3 DNA is TGTGCCAGCAGCCATGTCCGGGACCACAGGGGAGTAGTGGGGAGGACTGAAGCTTTCTTT. This gives the protein CASSHVRDHRGVVGRTEAFF.

The rearrangement links TRBV4-1 to TRBJ2-5, with D possibly matching TRBD1 (6 bases). V lost 4 bases, J lost 4 bases, and 13 bases lay in between. Germline V gene data show CDR1 as MGHRA and CDR2 as YSYEKL. This CDR3 is 14 amino acids long. The CDR3 DNA is TGCGCCAGCAGCCTCTTCAGGGGTTCAGAGACCCAGTACTTC. Encoded protein: CASSLFRGSETQYF.

The rearrangement links TRBV27 to TRBJ2-7; TRBD2 is a possible D gene (5 bases). The CDR3 is made up of 14 amino acids. Germline CDR1 reads MNHEY; CDR2 reads SMNVEV (reference sequence). V was shortened by 6 bases and J by 0 bases, with 12 bases between the two germline ends. CDR3 sequence: CASSWEKSSYEQYF. As DNA, the CDR3 is TGTGCCAGCAGCTGGGAGAAGAGCTCCTACGAGCAGTACTTC.

The chain combines TRBV21-1 with TRBJ2-7; the listed D gene, TRBD1, was not tested against the DNA. TRBV21-1 is termed a pseudogene. The CDR3 totals 15 residues. CDR3: CAPHQGVPSSYEQYF. CDR3 nucleotide sequence: TGTGCTCCACACCAGGGGGTTCCTAGCTCCTACGAGCAGTACTTC.

The J gene is TRBJ1-5, the V gene TRBV2; TRBD1 agrees at 7 bases. Germline CDR1 and CDR2: SNHLY and FYNNEI. The CDR3 has 14 amino acids. V was pared by 5 bases and J by 3 bases, with 4 bases of the junction left unmatched. The CDR3 here is CASSRTGDNQPQHF. In nucleotides, the CDR3 is TGTGCCAGCAGTCGGACAGGAGACAATCAGCCCCAGCATTTT.

This chain uses TRBV7-9 with TRBJ2-1; 8 bases map to TRBD2. CDR3 size: 14 residues. From germline, CDR1 is SEHNR and CDR2 FQNEAQ (reference sequence). V was pared by 5 bases and J by 7 bases, with 7 bases of the junction left unmatched. Here the CDR3 DNA reads TGTGCCAGCAGCGTAGGACGGGGGGGGAATGAGCAGTTCTTC. Its protein product is CASSVGRGGNEQFF.

The chain has TRBV25-1 and TRBJ1-3; D is uncertain. V was pared by 3 bases and J by 2 bases, with 14 bases between. The CDR3 runs to 16 residues. CDR1 is MGHDK, CDR2 SYGVNS, per germline. The DNA for the CDR3 is TGTGCCAGCAGTGACCTAACGGGGTCAACTGGAAACACCATATATTTT. Protein: CASSDLTGSTGNTIYF.

This clone was detected once. The chain has TRBV10-3 and TRBJ1-2; TRBD1 agrees at 9 bases. Per germline, CDR1 ENHRY and CDR2 SYGVKD. Losses at the gene ends were 4 bases for V and 7 bases for J; bases not matched to a gene: 16. The CDR3 runs to 17 residues. The CDR3, as DNA: TGTGCCATCAGTGCCCATGGTAGTGGACAGGGGCTAGGTGGCTACACCTTC. It encodes CAISAHGSGQGLGGYTF.

The chain carries TRBV2 and TRBJ2-1; the match to TRBD2 covers 9 bases. Germline CDR1 SNHLY, CDR2 FYNNEI. Trimming at V came to 4 bases and at J to 7 bases, leaving 11 bases not matched to a gene. The CDR3 extends over 16 amino acids. CDR3: CASSASGTSLNNEQFF. DNA for the CDR3: TGTGCCAGCAGTGCCTCGGGGACTAGCCTAAATAATGAGCAGTTCTTC. The entire variable domain, with the rest obtained from reference TRBV2 and TRBJ2-1, is as follows: EPEVTQTPSHQVTQMGQEVILRCVPISNHLYFYWYRQILGQKVEFLVSFYNNEISEKSEIFDDQFSVERPDGSNFTLKIRSTKLEDSAMYFCASSASGTSLNNEQFFGPGTRLTVL.

V and J are TRBV4-1 and TRBJ1-1, with D possibly matching TRBD1 (6 bases). V dropped 1 base and J dropped 0 bases, with 15 bases sitting between them. The V gene's germline CDR1 is MGHRA and CDR2 YSYEKL. The CDR3 covers 17 residues. CDR3 protein: CASSQAAGAKVNTEAFF. The CDR3 bases are TGCGCCAGCAGCCAAGCGGCAGGGGCGAAAGTGAACACTGAAGCTTTCTTT.

There are a few counts of this clone. The chain employs TRBV19 and TRBJ2-1; TRBD1 matches 11 bases. CDR1 is LNHDA and CDR2 is SQIVND in the germline V gene (reference sequence). The CDR3 is 15 amino acids. V lost 5 bases and J lost 4; bases outside the gene matches: 4. In DNA, the CDR3 is TGTGCCAGTAGTTTCCGGGACAGGGGGTACAATGAGCAGTTCTTC. This encodes CASSFRDRGYNEQFF.

V is TRBV25-1 and J is TRBJ2-3, with D uncertain. Germline CDR1 MGHDK, CDR2 SYGVNS. The ends were cut back, 3 bases at V and 3 bases at J, with 4 bases in the middle. CDR3 length: 12 amino acids. CDR3 region: CASSETTDTQYF. DNA for the CDR3: TGTGCCAGCAGTGAGACTACAGATACGCAGTATTTT.

The chain joins TRBV6-6 to TRBJ2-3; TRBD1 matches at 9 bases. CDR1 is MNHNY and CDR2 is SVGAGI in the germline V gene (reference sequence). V dropped 1 base and J dropped 6; count of bases not matched to a gene: 5. The CDR3 runs 15 residues. CDR3 DNA sequence: TGTGCCAGCAGTTACTTGGGACAGGGAGGCGATACGCAGTATTTT. It translates to CASSYLGQGGDTQYF.

As to this clone: Different DNA sequences within this sample yield the same CDR3. This rearrangement joins TRBV5-1 to TRBJ1-1; the D gene is possibly TRBD1 (5 bases). In germline, CDR1 is SGHRS, CDR2 YFSETQ. The V gene lost 4 bases and the J gene lost 4 bases, with 14 bases spanning the gap. The CDR3 contains 14 residues. The CDR3 DNA reads as TGCGCCAGCAGCGCGGGGCGGGAGGGCACTGAAGCTTTCTTT. Protein product: CASSAGREGTEAFF. The full variable domain, its missing parts supplied by reference TRBV5-1 and TRBJ1-1, is KAGVTQTPRYLIKTRGQQVTLSCSPISGHRSVSWYQQTPGQGLQFLFEYFSETQRNKGNFPGRFSGRQFSNSRSEMNVSTLELGDSALYLCASSAGREGTEAFFGQGTRLTVV.

This chain links TRBV19 with TRBJ1-5; D possibly corresponds to TRBD1 (6 bases). Trimming removed 5 bases from V and 0 bases from J, with 14 bases in between. The germline V gene has CDR1 LNHDA and CDR2 SQIVND (reference sequence). This CDR3 is 16 amino acids long. The CDR3 DNA follows: TGTGCCAGTAGTCTCGACAGGCCAGATAGCAATCAGCCCCAGCATTTT. Translation gives CASSLDRPDSNQPQHF.

This chain links TRBV11-2 with TRBJ2-7, with a tentative D call TRBD1 (6 bases). Trimming left V 5 bases short and J 3 bases short, with 17 bases between. From germline, CDR1 is SGHAT and CDR2 FQNNGV. CDR3 length: 15 amino acids. CDR3 sequence: CASSPPGRGRYEQYF. CDR3 DNA sequence: TGTGCCAGCAGCCCCCCGGGCAGGGGACGCTACGAGCAGTACTTC. The full variable domain, its missing parts supplied by reference TRBV11-2 and TRBJ2-7, is EAGVAQSPRYKIIEKRQSVAFWCNPISGHATLYWYQQILGQGPKLLIQFQNNGVVDDSQLPKDRFSAERLKGVDSTLKIQPAKLEDSAVYLCASSPPGRGRYEQYFGPGTRLTVT.

The chain combines TRBV27 with TRBJ2-3; 13 nucleotides line up with TRBD2. Trimming took 3 bases from V and 4 from J; bases not matched to a gene: 13. The germline V gene has CDR1 MNHEY and CDR2 SMNVEV (reference sequence). This CDR3 contains 19 residues. The CDR3 sequence is CASSFEAPGLAGSADTQYF. Written as DNA, the CDR3 is TGTGCCAGCAGTTTTGAGGCCCCGGGACTAGCGGGGTCGGCAGATACGCAGTATTTT.